This T cell receptor (beta chain) originates from a study of blood T cell repertoires in COVID-19. Study-wide context: The United States, Italy and Spain supplied acute and convalescent COVID-19 samples. Sample material is recorded as cDNA or gDNA derived from T cells, B-cell-depleted T cells, or PBMCs.

Measured with immunoSEQ multiplex PCR; TCRdb has only the in-frame clones, and not every one. The table includes about 270,000 clones, around 90% detected once. The cohort comprised adults aged roughly 18 to 95 years residing in about two dozen US areas. Cohorts were based on clinical histories the participants reported. Germline values: CDR1 SGHDN, CDR2 FVKESK. This CDR3 comprises 15 residues. Trimming cost V 3 bases and J 4 bases; bases outside gene matches: 6. Sequencing was performed on PBMCs or T cells enriched from blood (not recorded which). V usage is TRBV14 and J usage is TRBJ2-1; 7 bases fit TRBD1. The TCR originated in a woman between 35 and 50 years old with acute COVID-19. The CDR3 region is CASSHGQVKYNEQFF. The DNA for the CDR3 is TGTGCCAGCAGCCATGGACAGGTGAAATACAATGAGCAGTTCTTC.